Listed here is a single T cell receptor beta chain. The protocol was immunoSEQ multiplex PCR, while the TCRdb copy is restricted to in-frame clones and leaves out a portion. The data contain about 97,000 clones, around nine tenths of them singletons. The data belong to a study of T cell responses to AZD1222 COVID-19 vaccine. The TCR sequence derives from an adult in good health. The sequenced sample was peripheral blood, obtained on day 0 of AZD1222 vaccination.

The CDR3 loop is CASRPPPGVGTQYF. CDR3 sequence (DNA): TGTGCCAGCAGACCCCCCCCGGGGGTGGGGACCCAGTACTTC. The chain has TRBV28 and TRBJ2-5, with D possibly being TRBD2 (6 bases). This CDR3 is 14 amino acids long. Germline V CDR1 and CDR2: MDHEN, SYDVKM. Trimming removed 6 bases from V and 7 bases from J, with 18 bases in between.